Below, 6 T cell receptor beta chains from the same sample are listed, as sequenced in a study of T cells in Graves' hyperthyroidism and ophthalmopathy. TCR beta CDR3 sequences were amplified from RNA transcripts. The HTBI set primed first-round TCR CDR3 RT-PCR. TCRdb redid the calling of the multiplex PCR reads with MiXCR, one entry per CDR3 protein. The table has approximately 600,000 distinct CDR3 sequences, 20% to 25% seen once. The sample taken for sequencing was blood. These receptors originate from a young man with Graves' ophthalmopathy.

In regard to this clonotype: The junction departs from germline at one end; a sequencing error may be responsible. The V gene is TRBV7-2, the J gene TRBJ2-7; D possibly corresponds to TRBD2 (6 bases). The CDR3 is 11 residues long. Germline V gives CDR1 SGHTA, CDR2 FQGNSA. The CDR3 reads CAGSLEGEQYF. The CDR3 bases are TGTGCCGGCAGCTTGGAGGGCGAGCAGTACTTC.

Here the CDR3 DNA reads TGTGCCAGCTCACCGGACGGTCTCTCCTCTGGGGCCAACGTCCTGACTTTC. It encodes CASSPDGLSSGANVLTF. The chain employs TRBV18 and TRBJ2-6; the D is unclear. Germline V gives CDR1 KGHSH, CDR2 LQKENI. The V end lost 3 bases, the J end lost 0 bases, and 12 bases lay between the germline ends. CDR3 size: 17 residues.

There are a few counts of this clonotype. The chain couples TRBV18 to TRBJ1-2; D is ambiguous. The CDR3 loop spans 14 amino acids. V was cut by 3 bases and J by 0 bases, with 8 bases left in between. Germline V gene data show CDR1 as KGHSH and CDR2 as LQKENI. CDR3 nucleotide sequence: TGTGCCAGCTCACCGGCGGAGACTAACTATGGCTACACCTTC. Amino acids: CASSPAETNYGYTF. Full variable domain (rest looked up from reference TRBV18 and TRBJ1-2): NAGVMQNPRHLVRRRGQEARLRCSPMKGHSHVYWYRQLPEEGLKFMVYLQKENIIDESGMPKERFSAEFPKEGPSILRIQQVVRGDSAAYFCASSPAETNYGYTFGSGTRLTVV.

The table lists this clonotype with a few counts. The rearrangement joins TRBV4-2 to TRBJ2-5; D is uncertain. This CDR3 has 13 residues. V gave up 1 base and J gave up 2 bases, with 5 bases separating them. CDR1 is LGHNA and CDR2 is YNFKEQ in the germline V gene. DNA for the CDR3: TGTGCCAGCAGCCAAGCCACTCAAGAGACCCAGTACTTC. Amino acids: CASSQATQETQYF.

The chain is built from TRBV5-1 and TRBJ2-2, with 9 bases identical to TRBD1. CDR3 length: 16 residues. Trimming at V came to 3 bases and at J to 3 bases, leaving 6 bases not matched to a gene. Germline CDR1 is SGHRS and CDR2 is YFSETQ. The CDR3, as DNA: TGCGCCAGCAGCTCGACGGGACAGGGACACACCGGGGAGCTGTTTTTT. This encodes CASSSTGQGHTGELFF.

This chain connects TRBV19 to TRBJ1-6; perhaps TRBD1 as D (6 bases). V was shortened by 4 bases and J by 5 bases, with 9 bases between the two germline ends. The CDR3 runs to 14 residues. Per germline, CDR1 LNHDA and CDR2 SQIVND (reference sequence). CDR3 amino acids: CASSNRQDNSPLHF. DNA for the CDR3: TGTGCCAGTAGTAATCGACAGGATAATTCACCCCTCCACTTT.